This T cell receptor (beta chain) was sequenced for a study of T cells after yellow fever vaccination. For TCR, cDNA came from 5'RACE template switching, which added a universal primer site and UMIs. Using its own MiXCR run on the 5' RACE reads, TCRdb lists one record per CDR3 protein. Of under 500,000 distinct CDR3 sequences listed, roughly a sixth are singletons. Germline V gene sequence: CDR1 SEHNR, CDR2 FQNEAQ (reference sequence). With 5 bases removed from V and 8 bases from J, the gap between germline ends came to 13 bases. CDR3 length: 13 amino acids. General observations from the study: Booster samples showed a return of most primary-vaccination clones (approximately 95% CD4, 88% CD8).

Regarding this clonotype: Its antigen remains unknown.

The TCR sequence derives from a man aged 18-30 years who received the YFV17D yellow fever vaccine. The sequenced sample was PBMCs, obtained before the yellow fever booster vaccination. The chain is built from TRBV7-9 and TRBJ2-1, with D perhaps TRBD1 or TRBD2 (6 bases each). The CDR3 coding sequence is TGTGCCAGCAGCGTAGGGGGGCTCGATGAGCAGTTCTTC. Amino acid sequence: CASSVGGLDEQFF.